These 16 T cell receptor beta chains were sequenced from one sample in a study of shared clonotypes between healthy human individuals (dated by TCRdb to about 2020). CD8 naive samples were obtained by positive selection for CCR7 among CD45RO-negative cells, yielding a CD45RA+CCR7+ population from which TemRA cells were excluded. Library construction relied on the immunoSEQ multiplex PCR assay. What TCRdb holds here is the immuneACCESS table cut down to in-frame rearrangements. Part of the clones is not present; checked against another copy, under half of the missing clones reflect an unresolved V gene, and the others are unexplained. For this sample there are hundreds of thousands of clones; about 95% appear just once. The ten largest account for 0.11% of the sample. Source material: naive CD8+ T cells sorted from blood. The cell subset or site label for this specimen denotes: CD45RA+CCR7+. These receptors were taken from a woman in her 30s in good health.

The genes are TRBV9 and TRBJ2-7; possibly TRBD1 for D (5 bases). Trimming removed 0 bases at V and 3 bases at J, with 10 bases between. The V gene's germline CDR1 is SGDLS and CDR2 YYNGEE. The CDR3 has 14 amino acids. The CDR3 protein is CASSVDDSYYEQYF. CDR3 bases: TGTGCCAGCAGCGTAGATGACAGCTACTACGAGCAGTACTTC.

On this clone itself: Germline and junction disagree at one end, which may indicate a read error. The rearrangement links TRBV5-6 to TRBJ1-6; D unclear. Germline V gene data show CDR1 as SGHDT and CDR2 as YYEEEE. The CDR3 runs to 16 residues. Here the CDR3 reads CASNLRLSSYNSPLHF. The CDR3 DNA sequence: TGTGCCAGCAACTTGAGGTTAAGCTCCTATAATTCACCCCTCCACTTT.

A remark on this clone: In the same sample, other DNA sequences code for this CDR3. The rearrangement uses TRBV9 and TRBJ2-1; D remains unclear. Trimming took off 3 bases at V and 0 bases at J, with 7 bases between the two ends. CDR1 is SGDLS and CDR2 is YYNGEE in the germline V gene. This CDR3 contains 14 residues. The CDR3 protein is CASSEGSSYNEQFF. CDR3 in DNA: TGTGCCAGCAGCGAGGGCAGCTCCTACAATGAGCAGTTCTTC.

V is TRBV2 and J is TRBJ2-6, with unresolved D. Germline V CDR1 and CDR2: SNHLY, FYNNEI. Trimming pared 11 bases from V and 0 bases from J, leaving 11 bases between. The CDR3 contains 14 residues. The CDR3 nucleotides read TGTGCCGGTCTTCTGGGCTCTGGGGCCAACGTCCTGACTTTC. Protein sequence: CAGLLGSGANVLTF.

This clone has only one observation. The chain links TRBV27 to TRBJ1-4, with 7 bases that match TRBD1. This CDR3 contains 13 residues. The J segment lost 3 bases and the V segment lost 6 bases, leaving 1 base of the junction unmatched. Germline V gene lookup returns CDR1 MNHEY and CDR2 SMNVEV (reference sequence). In DNA form, the CDR3 reads TGTGCCAGCAGGCAGGGGGCTAATGAAAAACTGTTTTTT. Its protein is CASRQGANEKLFF.

The gene calls are TRBV9 and TRBJ1-1, with 8 bases lining up with TRBD1. Germline V gene sequence: CDR1 SGDLS, CDR2 YYNGEE. The CDR3 runs 13 residues. V gave up 4 bases and J gave up 4 bases; unmatched junction bases: 3. The DNA for the CDR3 is TGTGCCAGCAGCTCACAGGGGGGCACTGAAGCTTTCTTT. This gives the protein CASSSQGGTEAFF.

There are a few counts of this clone. The CDR3 nucleotides are TGTGCCAGCAGCTTAAGTTCAGGGGGCTACGAGCAGTACTTC. Translation: CASSLSSGGYEQYF. The chain recombines TRBV7-9 with TRBJ2-7, with 7 bases fitting TRBD1. The CDR3 runs to 14 residues. J lost 3 bases, V lost 2 bases, and 4 bases had no gene match. Germline V gene sequence: CDR1 SEHNR, CDR2 FQNEAQ (reference sequence).

The chain uses TRBV27 and TRBJ2-7; D is undetermined. The ends were cut back, 5 bases at V and 5 bases at J, with 13 bases in the middle. Germline V gene data show CDR1 as MNHEY and CDR2 as SMNVEV (reference sequence). The length of the CDR3 is 13 residues. The CDR3 DNA sequence: TGTGCCAGCAGTACTCATCTCCCGGACGAGCAGTACTTC. Translation gives CASSTHLPDEQYF.

The chain recombines TRBV28 with TRBJ1-1; 8 positions match TRBD1. This CDR3 spans 14 amino acids. The trim removed 6 bases at V and 6 bases at J, leaving 9 bases unmatched. CDR1 and CDR2 from the germline V gene are MDHEN and SYDVKM. The CDR3 bases are TGTGCCAGCAGCCGCCCTACAGGGGGGGCTGAAGCTTTCTTT. This encodes CASSRPTGGAEAFF.

V is TRBV28 and J is TRBJ2-7; D is perhaps TRBD1 or TRBD2 (5 bases each). V shed 5 bases and J shed 4 bases, with 15 bases lying between them. CDR3 length equals 14 residues. The germline V gene encodes CDR1 MDHEN and CDR2 SYDVKM. The CDR3 bases are TGTGCCAGCAGTGTGCAAGGGGAGTTTTACGAGCAGTACTTC. Translation gives CASSVQGEFYEQYF. The complete variable domain, with remaining parts taken from reference TRBV28 and TRBJ2-7, reads DVKVTQSSRYLVKRTGEKVFLECVQDMDHENMFWYRQDPGLGLRLIYFSYDVKMKEKGDIPEGYSVSREKKERFSLILESASTNQTSMYLCASSVQGEFYEQYFGPGTRLTVT.

V is TRBV28 and J is TRBJ2-2; D may match TRBD1 or TRBD2 (5 bases each). CDR1 MDHEN and CDR2 SYDVKM come from the germline V gene. CDR3 length equals 16 residues. Trimming left V 6 bases short and J 3 bases short, with 17 bases between. Here the CDR3 DNA reads TGTGCCAGCAGCCTTGGGGCTCACGGGGACACCGGGGAGCTGTTTTTT. Translating it yields CASSLGAHGDTGELFF.

In the case of this clone: Other DNA sequences in this specimen translate into the identical CDR3. This chain joins TRBV27 and TRBJ2-7; TRBD1 matches at 7 bases. V lost 8 bases to trimming and J lost 5 bases; unmatched junction nucleotides: 6. The CDR3 has 12 residues. The V gene's germline CDR1 is MNHEY and CDR2 SMNVEV (reference sequence). This chain's CDR3 is CASGRGQDEQYF. The CDR3 DNA sequence: TGTGCCAGCGGAAGGGGGCAAGACGAGCAGTACTTC.

V gene TRBV7-9 combines with J gene TRBJ2-3; a weak D match, TRBD1 (6 bases). The CDR3 has 15 amino acids. The germline CDR1 and CDR2 sequences are SEHNR and FQNEAQ (reference sequence). V was trimmed by 5 bases and J by 4 bases, leaving 16 bases between them. CDR3: CASSHRDTSPDTQYF. Written as DNA, the CDR3 is TGTGCCAGCAGCCACCGGGACACCTCCCCAGATACGCAGTATTTT.

Note on this clone: Other DNA sequences in the same sample also yield this CDR3. V usage is TRBV28 and J usage is TRBJ2-1; unclear D gene. V was pared by 3 bases and J by 4 bases, with 7 bases between. The CDR3 runs to 13 residues. The germline gives CDR1 MDHEN, CDR2 SYDVKM. The CDR3, as DNA: TGTGCCAGCAGTTTGTCTAGATACAATGAGCAGTTCTTC. Translation: CASSLSRYNEQFF.

The V gene is TRBV28, the J gene TRBJ1-1; possibly TRBD1 for D (5 bases). This CDR3 spans 18 amino acids. V was pared by 3 bases and J by 0 bases, with 20 bases between. Germline values: CDR1 MDHEN, CDR2 SYDVKM. The CDR3 protein is CASSFPNTLQVMNTEAFF. CDR3 coding DNA: TGTGCCAGCAGTTTCCCGAATACACTACAGGTAATGAACACTGAAGCTTTCTTT.

The chain couples TRBV28 to TRBJ2-1; a possible D gene is TRBD1 (6 bases). Germline values: CDR1 MDHEN, CDR2 SYDVKM. V lost 4 bases and J 2 bases, leaving 12 bases between the germline ends. The CDR3 totals 15 residues. In DNA, the CDR3 is TGTGCCAGCAGTTGGGGACATGCCCCCTACAATGAGCAGTTCTTC. It translates to CASSWGHAPYNEQFF.